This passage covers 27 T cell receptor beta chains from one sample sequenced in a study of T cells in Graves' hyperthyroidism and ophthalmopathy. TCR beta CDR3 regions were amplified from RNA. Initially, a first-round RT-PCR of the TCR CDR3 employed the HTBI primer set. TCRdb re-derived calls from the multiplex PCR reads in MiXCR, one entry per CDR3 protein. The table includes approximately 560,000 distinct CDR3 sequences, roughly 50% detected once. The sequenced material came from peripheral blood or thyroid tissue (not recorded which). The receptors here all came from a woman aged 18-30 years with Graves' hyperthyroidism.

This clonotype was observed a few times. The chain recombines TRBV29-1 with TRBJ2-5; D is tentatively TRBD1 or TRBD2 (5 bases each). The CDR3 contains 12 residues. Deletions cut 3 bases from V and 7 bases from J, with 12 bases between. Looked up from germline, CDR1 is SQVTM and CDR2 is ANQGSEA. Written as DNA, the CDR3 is TGCAGCGTTGATAGAGGGGACGTGACCCAGTACTTC. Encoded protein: CSVDRGDVTQYF. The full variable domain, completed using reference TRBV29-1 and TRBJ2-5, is SAVISQKPSRDICQRGTSLTIQCQVDSQVTMMFWYRQQPGQSLTLIATANQGSEATYESGFVIDKFPISRPNLTFSTLTVSNMSPEDSSIYLCSVDRGDVTQYFGPGTRLLVL.

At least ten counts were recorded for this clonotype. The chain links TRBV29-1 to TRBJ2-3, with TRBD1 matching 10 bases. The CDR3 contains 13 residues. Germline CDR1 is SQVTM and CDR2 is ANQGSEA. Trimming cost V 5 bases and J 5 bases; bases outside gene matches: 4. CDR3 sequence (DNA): TGCAGCGTTCGACAGGGGGCGAGAGATACGCAGTATTTT. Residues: CSVRQGARDTQYF.

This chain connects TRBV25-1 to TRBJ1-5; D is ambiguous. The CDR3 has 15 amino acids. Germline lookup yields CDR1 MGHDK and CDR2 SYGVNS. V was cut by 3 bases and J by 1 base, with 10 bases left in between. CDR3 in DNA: TGTGCCAGCAGTGACCTGACCTCAAGCAATCAGCCCCAGCATTTT. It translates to CASSDLTSSNQPQHF. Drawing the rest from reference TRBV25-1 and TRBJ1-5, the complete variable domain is EADIYQTPRYLVIGTGKKITLECSQTMGHDKMYWYQQDPGMELHLIHYSYGVNSTEKGDLSSESTVSRIRTEHFPLTLESARPSHTSQYLCASSDLTSSNQPQHFGDGTRLSIL.

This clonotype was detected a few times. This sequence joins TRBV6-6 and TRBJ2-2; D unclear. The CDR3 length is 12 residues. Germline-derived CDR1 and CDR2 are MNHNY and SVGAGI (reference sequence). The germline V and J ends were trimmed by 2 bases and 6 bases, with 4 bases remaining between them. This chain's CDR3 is CASSYAAGELFF. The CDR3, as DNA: TGTGCCAGCAGTTACGCCGCCGGGGAGCTGTTTTTT.

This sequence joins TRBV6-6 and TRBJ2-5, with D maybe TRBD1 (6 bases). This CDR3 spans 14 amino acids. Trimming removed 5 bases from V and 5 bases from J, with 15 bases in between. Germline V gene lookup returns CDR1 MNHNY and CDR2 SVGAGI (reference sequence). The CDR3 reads CASSPEWGQETQYF. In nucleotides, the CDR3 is TGTGCCAGCAGTCCCGAGTGGGGGCAGGAGACCCAGTACTTC.

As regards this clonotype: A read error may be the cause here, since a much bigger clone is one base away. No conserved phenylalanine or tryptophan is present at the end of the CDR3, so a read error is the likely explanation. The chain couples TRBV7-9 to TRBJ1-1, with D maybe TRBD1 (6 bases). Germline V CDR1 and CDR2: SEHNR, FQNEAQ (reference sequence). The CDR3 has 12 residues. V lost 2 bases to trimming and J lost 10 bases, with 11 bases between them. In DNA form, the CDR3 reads TGTGCCAGCAGCTTACGAACAGGGCGAGCTTTCCTT. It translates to CASSLRTGRAFL.

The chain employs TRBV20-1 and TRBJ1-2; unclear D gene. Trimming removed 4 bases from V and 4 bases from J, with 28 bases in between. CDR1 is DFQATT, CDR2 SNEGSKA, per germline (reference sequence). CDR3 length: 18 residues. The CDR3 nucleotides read TGCAGTGCTACTACAAGTGGCAGCCCCAGTCTTGTTACCTATGGCTACACCTTC. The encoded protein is CSATTSGSPSLVTYGYTF.

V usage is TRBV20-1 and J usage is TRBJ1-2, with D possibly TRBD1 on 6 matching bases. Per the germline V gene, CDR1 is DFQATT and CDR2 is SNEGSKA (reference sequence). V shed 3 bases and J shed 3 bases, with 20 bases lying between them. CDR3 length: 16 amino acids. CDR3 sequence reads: CSARKSPGEEDYGYTF. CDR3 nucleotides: TGCAGTGCTAGGAAGTCCCCAGGGGAGGAAGACTATGGCTACACCTTC.

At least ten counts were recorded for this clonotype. The DNA of the CDR3 is TGCAGCGTTGAAGACCGCGCGGGGACGGGGAACACTGAAGCTTTCTTT. Translation gives CSVEDRAGTGNTEAFF. The chain combines TRBV29-1 with TRBJ1-1; possibly TRBD1 for D (5 bases). The CDR3 extends over 16 amino acids. The V end was cut by 0 bases, the J end by 1 base, with 15 bases between. Germline assignment: CDR1 SQVTM and CDR2 ANQGSEA.

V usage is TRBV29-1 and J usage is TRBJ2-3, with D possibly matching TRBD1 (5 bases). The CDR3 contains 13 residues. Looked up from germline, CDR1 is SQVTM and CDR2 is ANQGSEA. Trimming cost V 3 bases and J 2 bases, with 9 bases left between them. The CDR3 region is CSVDRADTDTQYF. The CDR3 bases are TGCAGCGTTGACAGGGCCGACACAGATACGCAGTATTTT.

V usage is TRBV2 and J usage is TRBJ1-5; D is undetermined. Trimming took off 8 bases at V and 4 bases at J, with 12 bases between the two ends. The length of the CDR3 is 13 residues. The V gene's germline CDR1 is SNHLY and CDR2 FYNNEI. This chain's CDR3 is CASPRVRNQPQHF. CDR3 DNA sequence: TGTGCCAGCCCACGGGTAAGGAATCAGCCCCAGCATTTT.

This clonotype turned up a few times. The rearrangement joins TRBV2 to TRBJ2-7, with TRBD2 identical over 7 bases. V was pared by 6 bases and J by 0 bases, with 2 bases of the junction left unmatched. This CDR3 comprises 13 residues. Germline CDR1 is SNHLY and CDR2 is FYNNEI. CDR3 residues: CASRSGDSYEQYF. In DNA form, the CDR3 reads TGTGCCAGCAGAAGCGGGGACTCCTACGAGCAGTACTTC. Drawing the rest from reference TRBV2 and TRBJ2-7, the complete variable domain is EPEVTQTPSHQVTQMGQEVILRCVPISNHLYFYWYRQILGQKVEFLVSFYNNEISEKSEIFDDQFSVERPDGSNFTLKIRSTKLEDSAMYFCASRSGDSYEQYFGPGTRLTVT.

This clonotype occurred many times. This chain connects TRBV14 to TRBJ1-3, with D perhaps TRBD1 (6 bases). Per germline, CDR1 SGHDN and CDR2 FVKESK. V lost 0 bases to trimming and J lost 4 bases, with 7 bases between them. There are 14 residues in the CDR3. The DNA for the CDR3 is TGTGCCAGCAGCCAAGATCAGGGGGGAAACACCATATATTTT. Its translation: CASSQDQGGNTIYF.

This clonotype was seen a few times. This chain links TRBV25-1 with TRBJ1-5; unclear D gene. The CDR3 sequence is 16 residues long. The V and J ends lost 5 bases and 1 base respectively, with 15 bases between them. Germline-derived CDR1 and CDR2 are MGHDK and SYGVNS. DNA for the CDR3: TGTGCCAGCAGTTTGGATATCCCAGGCAGCAATCAGCCCCAGCATTTT. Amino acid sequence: CASSLDIPGSNQPQHF.

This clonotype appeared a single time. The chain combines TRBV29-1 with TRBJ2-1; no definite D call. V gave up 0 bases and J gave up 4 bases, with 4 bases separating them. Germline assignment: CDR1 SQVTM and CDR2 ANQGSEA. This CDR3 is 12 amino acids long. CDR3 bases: TGCAGCGTTGAAGACAAGTACAATGAGCAGTTCTTC. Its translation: CSVEDKYNEQFF.

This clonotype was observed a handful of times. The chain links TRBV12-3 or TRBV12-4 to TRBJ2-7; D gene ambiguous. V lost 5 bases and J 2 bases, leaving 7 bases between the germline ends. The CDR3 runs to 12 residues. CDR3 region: CASSPHPYEQYF. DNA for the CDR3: TGTGCCAGCAGTCCCCATCCCTACGAGCAGTACTTC.

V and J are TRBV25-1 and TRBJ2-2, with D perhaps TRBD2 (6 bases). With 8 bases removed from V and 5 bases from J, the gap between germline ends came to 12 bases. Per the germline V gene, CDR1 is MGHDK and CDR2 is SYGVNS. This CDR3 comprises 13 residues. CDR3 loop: CASFEGLTGELFF. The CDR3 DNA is TGTGCCAGCTTTGAGGGACTTACCGGGGAGCTGTTTTTT.

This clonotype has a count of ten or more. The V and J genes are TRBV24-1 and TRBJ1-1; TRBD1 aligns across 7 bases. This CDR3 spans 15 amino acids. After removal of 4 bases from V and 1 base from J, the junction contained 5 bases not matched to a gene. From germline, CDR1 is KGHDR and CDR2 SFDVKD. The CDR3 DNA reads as TGTGCCACCAGTGAAGCCGGGACAGCGAACACTGAAGCTTTCTTT. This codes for CATSEAGTANTEAFF.

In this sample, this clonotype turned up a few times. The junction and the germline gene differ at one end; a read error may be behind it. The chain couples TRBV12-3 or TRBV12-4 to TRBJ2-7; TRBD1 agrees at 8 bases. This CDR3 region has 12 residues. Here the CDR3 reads CASSFRTGTGMF. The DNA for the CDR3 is TGTGCCAGCAGTTTCCGCACAGGGACAGGAATGTTC.

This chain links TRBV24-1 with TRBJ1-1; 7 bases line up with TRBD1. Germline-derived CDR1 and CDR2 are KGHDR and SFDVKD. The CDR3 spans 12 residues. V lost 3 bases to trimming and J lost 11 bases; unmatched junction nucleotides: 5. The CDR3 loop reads CATSDSKGAAFF. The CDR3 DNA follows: TGTGCCACCAGTGATAGCAAGGGGGCTGCTTTCTTT.

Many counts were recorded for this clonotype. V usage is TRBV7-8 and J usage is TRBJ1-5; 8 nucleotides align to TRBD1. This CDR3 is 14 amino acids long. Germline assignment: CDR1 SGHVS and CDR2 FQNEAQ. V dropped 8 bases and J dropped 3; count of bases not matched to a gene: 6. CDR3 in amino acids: CASHDRGTNQPQHF. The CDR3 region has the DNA TGTGCCAGCCATGACAGGGGAACCAATCAGCCCCAGCATTTT.

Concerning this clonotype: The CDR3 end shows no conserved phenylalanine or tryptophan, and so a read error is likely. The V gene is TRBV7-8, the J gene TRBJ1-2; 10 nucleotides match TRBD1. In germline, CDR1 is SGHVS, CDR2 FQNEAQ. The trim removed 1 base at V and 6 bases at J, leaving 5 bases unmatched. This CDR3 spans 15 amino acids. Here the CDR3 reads CASSLVTGGADGYTS. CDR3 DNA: TGTGCCAGCAGCTTAGTGACAGGGGGCGCAGATGGCTACACCTCC.

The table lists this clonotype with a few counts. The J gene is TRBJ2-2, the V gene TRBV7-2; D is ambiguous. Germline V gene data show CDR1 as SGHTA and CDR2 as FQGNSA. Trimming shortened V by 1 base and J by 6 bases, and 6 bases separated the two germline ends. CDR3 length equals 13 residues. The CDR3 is CASSLDLAGELFF. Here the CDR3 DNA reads TGTGCCAGCAGCTTAGACCTAGCCGGGGAGCTGTTTTTT.

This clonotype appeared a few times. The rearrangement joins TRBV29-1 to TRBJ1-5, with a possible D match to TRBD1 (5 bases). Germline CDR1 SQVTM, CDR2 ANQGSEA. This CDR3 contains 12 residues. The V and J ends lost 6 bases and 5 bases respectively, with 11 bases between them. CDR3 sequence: CSVAGVDQPQHF. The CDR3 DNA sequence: TGCAGCGTGGCGGGGGTCGATCAGCCCCAGCATTTT.

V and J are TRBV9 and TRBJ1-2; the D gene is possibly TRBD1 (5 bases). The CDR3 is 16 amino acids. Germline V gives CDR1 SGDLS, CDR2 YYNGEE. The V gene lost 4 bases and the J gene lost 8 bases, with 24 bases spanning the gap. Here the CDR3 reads CASSPGPPRQGWGYTF. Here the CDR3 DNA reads TGTGCCAGCAGCCCTGGCCCTCCAAGGCAGGGCTGGGGCTACACCTTC.

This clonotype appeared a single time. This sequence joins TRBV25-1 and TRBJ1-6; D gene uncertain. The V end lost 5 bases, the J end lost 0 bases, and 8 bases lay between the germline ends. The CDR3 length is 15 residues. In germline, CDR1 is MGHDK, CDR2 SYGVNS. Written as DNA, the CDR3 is TGTGCCAGCAGTTGGAAGCTCTCCTATAATTCACCCCTCCACTTT. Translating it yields CASSWKLSYNSPLHF.

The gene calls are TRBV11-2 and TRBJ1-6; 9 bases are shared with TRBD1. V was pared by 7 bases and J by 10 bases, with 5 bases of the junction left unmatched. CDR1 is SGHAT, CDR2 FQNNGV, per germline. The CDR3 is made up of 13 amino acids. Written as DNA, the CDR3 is TGTGCCAGCACCCGGGACAGGGAATCACCCCTCCACTTT. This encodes CASTRDRESPLHF.